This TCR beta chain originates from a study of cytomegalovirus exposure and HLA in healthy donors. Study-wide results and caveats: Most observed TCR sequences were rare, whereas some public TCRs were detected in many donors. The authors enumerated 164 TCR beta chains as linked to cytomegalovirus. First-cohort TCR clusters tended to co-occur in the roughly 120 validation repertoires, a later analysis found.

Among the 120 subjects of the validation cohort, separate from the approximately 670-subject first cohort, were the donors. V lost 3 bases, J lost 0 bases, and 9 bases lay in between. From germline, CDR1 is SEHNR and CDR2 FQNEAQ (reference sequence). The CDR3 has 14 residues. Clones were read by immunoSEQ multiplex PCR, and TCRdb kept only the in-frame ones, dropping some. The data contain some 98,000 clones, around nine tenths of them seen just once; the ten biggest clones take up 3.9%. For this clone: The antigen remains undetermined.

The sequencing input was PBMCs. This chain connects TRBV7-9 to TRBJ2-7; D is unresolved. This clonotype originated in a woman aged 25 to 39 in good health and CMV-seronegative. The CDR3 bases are TGTGCCAGCAGCTTGGGCAGAAGCTCCTACGAGCAGTACTTC. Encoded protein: CASSLGRSSYEQYF. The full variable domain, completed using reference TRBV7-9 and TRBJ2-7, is DTGVSQNPRHKITKRGQNVTFRCDPISEHNRLYWYRQTLGQGPEFLTYFQNEAQLEKSRLLSDRFSAERPKGSFSTLEIQRTEQGDSAMYLCASSLGRSSYEQYFGPGTRLTVT.